Listed here are 27 T cell receptor beta chains from one sample, sequenced in a study of human T cells and chemical hapten exposure. In TCRdb, the RACE reads were re-called with MiXCR into one record per CDR3 protein. The sample shows fewer than 45,000 distinct CDR3 sequences, under 13% of them seen only once. Documented time point: pre-sensitization, week 0. Treatment described: therapeutic diphenylcyclopropenone sensitization with weekly scalp DPC. Total RNA was isolated from unfractionated whole blood. The input for sequencing was whole blood, taken in connection with sensitization to the hapten diphenylcyclopropenone (DPC). The source is a man between 50 and 59 years old with alopecia areata. Some clones in this sample may be carry-over from other donors' samples.

This clonotype was detected ten times or more. The junction differs from germline at one of its ends, possibly a read error. V and J are TRBV5-1 and TRBJ1-3, with TRBD1 as a possible D gene (6 bases). Germline V gene sequence: CDR1 SGHRS, CDR2 YFSETQ. This CDR3 contains 15 residues. In nucleotides, the CDR3 is TGCGCCAGCAGCCTACAGGGAACGTCTGGGAACACCATATATTTT. This translates into CASSLQGTSGNTIYF.

This clonotype was observed many times. The chain recombines TRBV12-3 or TRBV12-4 with TRBJ2-1; D is ambiguous. Trimming removed 6 bases at V and 5 bases at J, with 14 bases between. There are 14 residues in the CDR3. CDR3 amino acids: CASRVFGDDNEQFF. In DNA form, the CDR3 reads TGTGCCAGCAGGGTATTCGGTGACGACAATGAGCAGTTCTTC.

This clonotype was seen a few times. V is TRBV28 and J is TRBJ1-3; D ambiguous. The V end was cut by 7 bases, the J end by 2 bases, with 15 bases between. CDR3 length: 15 amino acids. Per the germline V gene, CDR1 is MDHEN and CDR2 is SYDVKM. The CDR3 protein is CASKGSRRAGNTIYF. CDR3 nucleotide sequence: TGTGCCAGCAAAGGGAGCCGGAGGGCTGGAAACACCATATATTTT.

This clonotype has only a few counts. This sequence joins TRBV7-2 and TRBJ2-1; D remains unclear. The CDR3 length is 12 residues. Germline CDR1 and CDR2: SGHTA and FQGNSA. The V end lost 5 bases, the J end lost 10 bases, and 12 bases lay between the germline ends. The CDR3 here is CASSPLIGEQFF. For the CDR3, the DNA is TGTGCCAGCAGCCCCCTGATTGGGGAGCAGTTCTTC.

This clonotype was recorded at least ten times. CDR3 nucleotides: TGCAGTGCTAGGCGACTAGCGGGGTACTACAATGAGCAGTTCTTC. Translation: CSARRLAGYYNEQFF. V usage is TRBV20-1 and J usage is TRBJ2-1; 11 bases agree with TRBD2. The germline V gene encodes CDR1 DFQATT and CDR2 SNEGSKA (reference sequence). The CDR3 loop spans 15 amino acids. With V trimmed by 3 bases and J by 3 bases, 4 bases remained unmatched.

This clonotype has ten or more counts. V usage is TRBV3-1 and J usage is TRBJ2-5; possible D gene TRBD2, 6 bases. The CDR3 length is 14 residues. V gave up 4 bases and J gave up 3 bases, with 12 bases separating them. The germline gives CDR1 LGHDT, CDR2 YNNKEL (reference sequence). The CDR3, as DNA: TGTGCCAGCAGCCCCTCCCGGACTAAAGAGACCCAGTACTTC. Amino acids: CASSPSRTKETQYF.

The J gene is TRBJ2-7, the V gene TRBV20-1; weak D call: TRBD1 (5 bases). This CDR3 is built from 12 residues. Trimming stripped 7 bases from V and 2 bases from J, with 12 bases between. CDR1 is DFQATT, CDR2 SNEGSKA, per germline (reference sequence). CDR3 region: CSVKGQAYEQYF. CDR3 nucleotides: TGCAGTGTCAAGGGGCAGGCCTACGAGCAGTACTTC.

This clonotype was found many times. The chain is built from TRBV19 and TRBJ1-5; 9 bases are shared with TRBD1. CDR1 and CDR2 (germline): LNHDA, SQIVND (reference sequence). The trim removed 3 bases at V and 4 bases at J, leaving 1 base unmatched. The CDR3 is 14 amino acids. The CDR3 loop reads CASSMDRGNQPQHF. Here the CDR3 DNA reads TGTGCCAGTAGTATGGACAGGGGTAATCAGCCCCAGCATTTT.

This clonotype occurred a few times. The chain's CDR3 is CAWKSSRKTYGYTF. In DNA form, the CDR3 reads TGTGCCTGGAAAAGCTCCAGGAAGACCTATGGCTACACCTTC. J is TRBJ1-2 and V is TRBV30; D gene uncertain. Germline CDR1 reads GTSNPN; CDR2 reads SVGIG (reference sequence). The CDR3 contains 14 residues. Trimming cost V 4 bases and J 4 bases, with 16 bases left between them.

This clonotype was detected ten times or more. The J gene is TRBJ2-7, the V gene TRBV7-6; D is ambiguous. The CDR3 length is 14 residues. Germline CDR1 is SGHVS and CDR2 is FNYEAQ. V lost 0 bases and J 1 base, leaving 7 bases between the germline ends. The CDR3 nucleotides read TGTGCCAGCAGCTTAGCGGAAGGATCCTACGAGCAGTACTTC. It yields the protein CASSLAEGSYEQYF.

This clonotype occurred many times. The CDR3 DNA reads TGCGCCAGCAGCTCCCGGACAGGCCTGCGGGAGACCCAGTACTTC. Translation: CASSSRTGLRETQYF. V is TRBV5-1 and J is TRBJ2-5; TRBD1 agrees at 7 bases. The CDR3 has 15 residues. Trimming removed 3 bases from V and 5 bases from J; junction bases left unmatched: 10. In germline, CDR1 is SGHRS, CDR2 YFSETQ.

This clonotype was observed a handful of times. The chain recombines TRBV2 with TRBJ2-1, with a weak D call TRBD1 (7 bases). Looked up from germline, CDR1 is SNHLY and CDR2 is FYNNEI. V lost 9 bases, J lost 4 bases, and 19 bases lay in between. This CDR3 region has 15 residues. The CDR3 DNA reads TGTGCCAGTGCCGCAGGGGGTGGAGGGTACAATGAGCAGTTCTTC. This encodes CASAAGGGGYNEQFF.

This clonotype was seen ten or more times. The junction does not match germline at one end; this may be a read error. The V gene is TRBV5-1, the J gene TRBJ2-1; 10 positions match TRBD2. The CDR3 totals 13 residues. CDR1 and CDR2 from the germline V gene are SGHRS and YFSETQ. The CDR3 DNA follows: TGCGCCAGCAGCGCCACGACTAGCGGGCGCCTCATCTTC. Its translation: CASSATTSGRLIF.

This clonotype has only a few counts. CDR3 bases: TGTGCCACCAGTGAGACTAGCTACAATGAGCAGTTCTTC. This gives the protein CATSETSYNEQFF. The chain recombines TRBV24-1 with TRBJ2-1; possibly TRBD2 for D (6 bases). Trimming removed 4 bases from V and 3 bases from J, with 6 bases in between. The CDR3 is 13 residues long. Germline V gene sequence: CDR1 KGHDR, CDR2 SFDVKD.

This clonotype occurred many times. The V and J genes are TRBV20-1 and TRBJ1-1; perhaps TRBD1 as D (5 bases). V was trimmed by 2 bases and J by 0 bases, leaving 10 bases between them. CDR3 size: 14 residues. From germline, CDR1 is DFQATT and CDR2 SNEGSKA (reference sequence). CDR3 region: CSARRGAMNTEAFF. The CDR3, as DNA: TGCAGTGCTAGACGCGGGGCCATGAACACTGAAGCTTTCTTT.

The sample holds many counts of this clonotype. This chain connects TRBV4-1 to TRBJ2-1; weak D call: TRBD2 (6 bases). The V and J ends lost 2 bases and 4 bases respectively, with 18 bases between them. This CDR3 spans 17 amino acids. Germline lookup yields CDR1 MGHRA and CDR2 YSYEKL. CDR3 nucleotides: TGCGCCAGCAGCCAACCAAGACTAGTGCGGAGTTACAATGAGCAGTTCTTC. Translated, it gives CASSQPRLVRSYNEQFF.

J is TRBJ2-6 and V is TRBV20-1; the D is unclear. The CDR3 totals 14 residues. Germline lookup yields CDR1 DFQATT and CDR2 SNEGSKA (reference sequence). Trimming took 5 bases from V and 1 from J, leaving 9 bases between them. The CDR3 is CSAGRVSGANVLTF. The CDR3 nucleotides read TGCAGTGCTGGGCGAGTGTCTGGGGCCAACGTCCTGACTTTC.

Only a few counts were recorded for this clonotype. The chain couples TRBV5-1 to TRBJ2-7; 10 bases are shared with TRBD2. This CDR3 has 14 amino acids. The germline V gene has CDR1 SGHRS and CDR2 YFSETQ. The ends lost 1 base at V and 5 bases at J; junction bases unmatched: 3. The CDR3 is CASSLRGLADEQYF. Written as DNA, the CDR3 is TGCGCCAGCAGCTTGCGCGGACTAGCGGACGAGCAGTACTTC. The complete variable domain, with remaining parts taken from reference TRBV5-1 and TRBJ2-7, reads KAGVTQTPRYLIKTRGQQVTLSCSPISGHRSVSWYQQTPGQGLQFLFEYFSETQRNKGNFPGRFSGRQFSNSRSEMNVSTLELGDSALYLCASSLRGLADEQYFGPGTRLTVT.

This clonotype has a count of ten or more. CDR3 sequence reads: CASSSKLEQYF. The CDR3, as DNA: TGTGCCAGCAGTTCTAAGCTCGAGCAGTACTTC. The rearrangement links TRBV28 to TRBJ2-7; D unresolved. Germline assignment: CDR1 MDHEN and CDR2 SYDVKM. V lost 4 bases to trimming and J lost 6 bases, with 7 bases between them. This CDR3 has 11 residues.

This clonotype was recorded many times. The chain has TRBV6-1 and TRBJ1-5; a weak D match, TRBD1 (6 bases). Germline lookup yields CDR1 MNHNS and CDR2 SASEGT. This CDR3 has 13 residues. The germline V and J ends were trimmed by 6 bases and 5 bases, with 11 bases remaining between them. The CDR3 spells CASSRDTDQPQHF. The CDR3 DNA sequence: TGTGCCAGCAGCCGGGACACTGATCAGCCCCAGCATTTT.

CDR3 sequence reads: CASSSGSGNTIYF. In DNA form, the CDR3 reads TGTGCCAGCAGCTCCGGCTCTGGAAACACCATATATTTT. The rearrangement uses TRBV7-9 and TRBJ1-3, with D hard to call. V was shortened by 4 bases and J by 0 bases, with 4 bases between the two germline ends. The germline V gene has CDR1 SEHNR and CDR2 FQNEAQ (reference sequence). This CDR3 is 13 amino acids long.

This clonotype was seen at least ten times. This rearrangement joins TRBV28 to TRBJ2-3, with TRBD1 matching 8 bases. Germline assignment: CDR1 MDHEN and CDR2 SYDVKM. V was pared by 5 bases and J by 2 bases, with 12 bases of the junction left unmatched. The CDR3 covers 17 residues. The CDR3 sequence is CASSPSIRTGPTDTQYF. In DNA form, the CDR3 reads TGTGCCAGCAGTCCATCGATCCGGACAGGGCCCACAGATACGCAGTATTTT.

The V call is TRBV29-1, the J call TRBJ2-7, with D possibly matching TRBD1 (5 bases). The CDR3 spans 13 residues. V dropped 1 base and J dropped 5 bases, with 12 bases sitting between them. The germline V gene has CDR1 SQVTM and CDR2 ANQGSEA. Here the CDR3 DNA reads TGCAGCGTTGAAGTGGGTCCAGGGAACGAGCAGTACTTC. This gives the protein CSVEVGPGNEQYF.

CDR3 loop: CASSLALALGYEQYF. CDR3 sequence (DNA): TGCGCCAGCAGCTTGGCTCTAGCCCTTGGATACGAGCAGTACTTC. The genes are TRBV5-1 and TRBJ2-7, with D perhaps matching TRBD2 (5 bases). Germline V gene sequence: CDR1 SGHRS, CDR2 YFSETQ. The CDR3 sequence is 15 residues long. Deletions cut 0 bases from V and 4 bases from J, with 14 bases between.

This clonotype was seen repeatedly, ten times or more. The J gene is TRBJ2-1, the V gene TRBV28; TRBD2 aligns across 8 bases. Germline assignment: CDR1 MDHEN and CDR2 SYDVKM. V gave up 4 bases and J gave up 8 bases; unmatched junction bases: 10. There are 15 residues in the CDR3. The CDR3 DNA reads as TGTGCCAGCAGTTCCCACCGGGGGGGGGCGGATGAGCAGTTCTTC. It encodes CASSSHRGGADEQFF.

In its sample, this clonotype was seen many times. This chain uses TRBV10-3 with TRBJ2-3; TRBD2 matches 8 bases. CDR1 and CDR2 (germline): ENHRY, SYGVKD. This CDR3 comprises 16 residues. The V segment lost 0 bases and the J segment 3 bases; nucleotides outside the gene matches: 5. CDR3 coding DNA: TGTGCCATCAGTGAGTCCCTAGCGGGTCTTACAGATACGCAGTATTTT. Protein product: CAISESLAGLTDTQYF.

There are a few counts of this clonotype. The rearrangement uses TRBV6-1 and TRBJ2-5; unclear D gene. V was clipped by 5 bases and J by 4 bases, with 11 bases between them. CDR3 length equals 13 residues. Germline V gene data show CDR1 as MNHNS and CDR2 as SASEGT. The CDR3 spells CASSPSKGETQYF. Here the CDR3 DNA reads TGTGCCAGCAGTCCATCTAAAGGAGAGACCCAGTACTTC.